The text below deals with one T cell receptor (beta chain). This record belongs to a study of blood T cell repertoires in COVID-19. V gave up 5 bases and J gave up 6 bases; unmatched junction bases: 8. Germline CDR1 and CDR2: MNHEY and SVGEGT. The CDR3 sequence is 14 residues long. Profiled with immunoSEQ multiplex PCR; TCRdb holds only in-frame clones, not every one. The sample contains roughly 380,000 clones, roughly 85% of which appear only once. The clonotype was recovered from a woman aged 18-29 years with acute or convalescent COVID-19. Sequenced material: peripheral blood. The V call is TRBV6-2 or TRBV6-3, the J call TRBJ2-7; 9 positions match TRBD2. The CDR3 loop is CASSVAGEVSEQYF. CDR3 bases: TGTGCCAGCAGTGTAGCGGGAGAGGTGAGCGAGCAGTACTTC.